This T cell receptor beta chain was captured by sequencing in a study of T cells expressing NK-cell markers. The CDR3 runs to 13 residues. The germline CDR1 and CDR2 sequences are MNHEY and SVGAGI. TCRdb reanalyzed the 5' RACE reads, giving one entry per CDR3 protein sequence and no DNA. The sample table sets out a few hundred thousand distinct CDR3 sequences. The gene calls are TRBV6-5 and TRBJ1-2; TCRdb proposes TRBD1, but this gene call is untestable without DNA. The sequence came from a man aged 18-70 years in good health. The material sequenced was blood T cells: a sorted CD56 or NKG2C T cell subset, CD4+ or CD8+ T cells, or bulk PBMC T cells (not recorded which). The CDR3 sequence is CASSFERRGGYTF.